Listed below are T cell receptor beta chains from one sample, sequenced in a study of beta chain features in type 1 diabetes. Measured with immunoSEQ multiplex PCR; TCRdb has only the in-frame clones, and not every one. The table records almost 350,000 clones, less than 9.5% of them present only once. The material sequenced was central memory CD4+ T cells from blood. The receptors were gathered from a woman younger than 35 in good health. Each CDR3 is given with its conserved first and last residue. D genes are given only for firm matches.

CDR3: CASSFNGEDQPQHF; D: NA; V: TRBV5-1; J: TRBJ1-5
CDR3: CASSQSGWEARNTGELFF; D: NA; V: TRBV23-1; J: TRBJ2-2
CDR3: CASSYSMSTGDTQYF; D: NA; V: TRBV6-5; J: TRBJ2-3
CDR3: CASSPGQGWETQYF; D: TRBD1; V: TRBV6-5; J: TRBJ2-5
CDR3: CATSGLGNQPQHF; D: NA; V: TRBV15; J: TRBJ1-5
CDR3: CASSPRNTVPEAFF; D: NA; V: TRBV18; J: TRBJ1-1
CDR3: CASSLLSASGGRGPYEQYF; D: NA; V: TRBV13; J: TRBJ2-7
CDR3: CASSLDFTVLSSYEQYF; D: NA; V: TRBV7-9; J: TRBJ2-7
CDR3: CASSYIAGANEQFF; D: TRBD2; V: TRBV5-8; J: TRBJ2-1
CDR3: CASSRALAGAGYNEQFF; D: TRBD2; V: TRBV4-3; J: TRBJ2-1
CDR3: CASSEDYPRNEQFF; D: NA; V: TRBV18; J: TRBJ2-1
CDR3: CASSYNREGYTF; D: NA; V: TRBV4-3; J: TRBJ1-2
CDR3: CASSSQGYTEAFF; D: NA; V: TRBV7-3; J: TRBJ1-1
CDR3: CASSLQENYGYTF; D: NA; V: TRBV28; J: TRBJ1-2
CDR3: CSALTTYEQYF; D: NA; V: TRBV20-1; J: TRBJ2-7
CDR3: CASSRGFNEKLFF; D: NA; V: TRBV7-9; J: TRBJ1-4
CDR3: CASSPGTWNTGELFF; D: NA; V: TRBV6-6; J: TRBJ2-2
CDR3: CASSYPPSYEQYF; D: NA; V: TRBV6-6; J: TRBJ2-7
CDR3: CASKDGRDQETQYF; D: TRBD2; V: TRBV27; J: TRBJ2-5
CDR3: CASSQRTGSSEKLFF; D: TRBD1; V: TRBV4-1; J: TRBJ1-4
CDR3: CASSTQGRDYNEQFF; D: NA; V: TRBV19; J: TRBJ2-1
CDR3: CASSEGTGVFYEQYF; D: TRBD1; V: TRBV6-1; J: TRBJ2-7
CDR3: CASSDSERETYEQYF; D: TRBD2; V: TRBV6-4; J: TRBJ2-7
CDR3: CASSLSRSLNTEAFF; D: NA; V: TRBV28; J: TRBJ1-1
CDR3: CASSPLGGINEKLFF; D: NA; V: TRBV7-9; J: TRBJ1-4
CDR3: CASSLIAGQPQHF; D: NA; V: TRBV7-3; J: TRBJ1-5
CDR3: CASSGQNNEQFF; D: NA; V: TRBV25-1; J: TRBJ2-1
CDR3: CASSLALGGRNEQFF; D: NA; V: TRBV5-4; J: TRBJ2-1
CDR3: CASSQEVLAGAVQFF; D: TRBD2; V: TRBV4-2; J: TRBJ2-1
CDR3: CASSLVLGYQPQHF; D: NA; V: TRBV7-2; J: TRBJ1-5
CDR3: CASSPPGGLRNNEQFF; D: TRBD1; V: TRBV7-2; J: TRBJ2-1
CDR3: CASSLDQRETQYF; D: NA; V: TRBV11-2; J: TRBJ2-5
CDR3: CAISESRQGKEQYF; D: NA; V: TRBV10-3; J: TRBJ2-7
CDR3: CASQGYQPQHF; D: NA; V: TRBV28; J: TRBJ1-5
CDR3: CASSAGTSGRAIF; D: TRBD2; V: TRBV4-2; J: TRBJ2-1
CDR3: CASSLFSGIQETQYF; D: TRBD2; V: TRBV5-1; J: TRBJ2-5
CDR3: CASSQQGRSYNEQFF; D: NA; V: TRBV4-2; J: TRBJ2-1
CDR3: CASSPRLAGERGKTQYF; D: TRBD2; V: TRBV7-2; J: TRBJ2-5
CDR3: CASSLWAGGDLNYGYTF; D: TRBD1; V: TRBV27; J: TRBJ1-2
CDR3: CASSLFDLAKNIQYF; D: NA; V: TRBV5-1; J: TRBJ2-4
CDR3: CAAKVSVNTEAFF; D: NA; V: TRBV6-1; J: TRBJ1-1
CDR3: CASSANRGSETQYF; D: TRBD1; V: TRBV18; J: TRBJ2-5
CDR3: CASRSYVNTEAFF; D: NA; V: TRBV27; J: TRBJ1-1
CDR3: CASSRRLAENTGELFF; D: TRBD2; V: TRBV18; J: TRBJ2-2
CDR3: CASSPRSGRSGQQRYEQYF; D: TRBD2; V: TRBV18; J: TRBJ2-7
CDR3: CSVSGQGRTEAFF; D: TRBD1; V: TRBV29-1; J: TRBJ1-1
CDR3: CASSFWGQGAYEQFF; D: TRBD1; V: TRBV7-2; J: TRBJ2-1
CDR3: CASTWTSGTDTQYF; D: TRBD2; V: TRBV2; J: TRBJ2-3
CDR3: CASSTSYGGDEQYF; D: NA; V: TRBV21-1; J: TRBJ2-7
CDR3: CASSLATYEQYF; D: NA; V: TRBV13; J: TRBJ2-7
CDR3: CASRLTGKEQYF; D: TRBD1; V: TRBV28; J: TRBJ2-7
CDR3: CASSFQGAGNTEAFF; D: TRBD1; V: TRBV19; J: TRBJ1-1
CDR3: CASSLVGEQYF; D: NA; V: TRBV11-2; J: TRBJ2-7